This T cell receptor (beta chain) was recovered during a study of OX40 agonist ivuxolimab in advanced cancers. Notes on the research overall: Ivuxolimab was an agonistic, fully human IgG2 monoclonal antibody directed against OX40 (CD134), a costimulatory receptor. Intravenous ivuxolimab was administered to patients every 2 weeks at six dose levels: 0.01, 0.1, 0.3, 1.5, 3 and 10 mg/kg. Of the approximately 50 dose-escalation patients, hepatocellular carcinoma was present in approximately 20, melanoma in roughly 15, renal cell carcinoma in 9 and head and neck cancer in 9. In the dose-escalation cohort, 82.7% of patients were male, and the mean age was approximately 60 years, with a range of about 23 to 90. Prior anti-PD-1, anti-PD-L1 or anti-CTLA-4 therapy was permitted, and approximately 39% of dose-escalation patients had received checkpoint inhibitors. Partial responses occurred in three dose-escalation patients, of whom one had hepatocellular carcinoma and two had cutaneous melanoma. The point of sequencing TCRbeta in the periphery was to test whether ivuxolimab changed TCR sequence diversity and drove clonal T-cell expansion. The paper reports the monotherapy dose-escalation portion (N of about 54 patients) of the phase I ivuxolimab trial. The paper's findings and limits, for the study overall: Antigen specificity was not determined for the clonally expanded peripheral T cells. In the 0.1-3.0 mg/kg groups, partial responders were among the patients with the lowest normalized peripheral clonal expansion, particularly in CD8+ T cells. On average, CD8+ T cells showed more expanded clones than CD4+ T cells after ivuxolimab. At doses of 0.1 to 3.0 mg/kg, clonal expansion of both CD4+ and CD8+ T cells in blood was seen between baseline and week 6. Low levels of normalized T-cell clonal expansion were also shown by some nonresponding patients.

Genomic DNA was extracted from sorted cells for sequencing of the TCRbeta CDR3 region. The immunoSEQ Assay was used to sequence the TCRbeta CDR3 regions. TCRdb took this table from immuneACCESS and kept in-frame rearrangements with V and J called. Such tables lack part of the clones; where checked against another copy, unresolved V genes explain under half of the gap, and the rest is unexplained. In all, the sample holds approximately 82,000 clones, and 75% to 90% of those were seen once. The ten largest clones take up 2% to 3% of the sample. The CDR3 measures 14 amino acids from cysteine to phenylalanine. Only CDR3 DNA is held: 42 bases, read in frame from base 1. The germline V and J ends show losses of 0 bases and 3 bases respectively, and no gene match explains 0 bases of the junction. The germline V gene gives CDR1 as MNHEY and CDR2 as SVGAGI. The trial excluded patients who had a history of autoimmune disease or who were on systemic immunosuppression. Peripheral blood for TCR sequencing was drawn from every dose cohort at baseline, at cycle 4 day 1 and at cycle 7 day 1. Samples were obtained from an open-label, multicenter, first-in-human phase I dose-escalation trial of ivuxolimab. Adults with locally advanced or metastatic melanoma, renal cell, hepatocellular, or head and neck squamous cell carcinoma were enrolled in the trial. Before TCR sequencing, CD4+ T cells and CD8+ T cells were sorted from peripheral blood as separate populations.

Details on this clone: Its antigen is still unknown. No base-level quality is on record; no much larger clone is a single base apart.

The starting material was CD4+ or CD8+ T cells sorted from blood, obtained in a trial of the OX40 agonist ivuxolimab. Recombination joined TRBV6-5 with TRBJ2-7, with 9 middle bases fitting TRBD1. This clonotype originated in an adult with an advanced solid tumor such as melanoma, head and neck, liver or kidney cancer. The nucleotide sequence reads TGTGCCAGCAGTTACTCGACAGGGGGCTACGAGCAGTACTTC. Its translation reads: CASSYSTGGYEQYF.